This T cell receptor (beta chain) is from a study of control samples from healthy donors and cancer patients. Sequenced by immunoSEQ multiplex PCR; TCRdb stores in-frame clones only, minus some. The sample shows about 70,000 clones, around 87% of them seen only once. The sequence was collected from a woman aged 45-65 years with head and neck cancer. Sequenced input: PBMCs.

The chain's CDR3 is CATSRPGRDSNQPQHF. The CDR3 nucleotides are TGTGCCACCAGCAGACCTGGACGGGATAGCAATCAGCCCCAGCATTTT. This chain uses TRBV15 with TRBJ1-5; D uncertain. Germline V gene lookup returns CDR1 LNHNV and CDR2 YYDKDF (reference sequence). The CDR3 loop spans 16 amino acids. Trimming took 2 bases from V and 0 from J, leaving 11 bases between them. The full variable domain, completed using reference TRBV15 and TRBJ1-5, is DAMVIQNPRYQVTQFGKPVTLSCSQTLNHNVMYWYQQKSSQAPKLLFHYYDKDFNNEADTPDNFQSRRPNTSFCFLDIRSPGLGDTAMYLCATSRPGRDSNQPQHFGDGTRLSIL.